This T cell receptor beta chain was observed in a study of OX40 agonist ivuxolimab in advanced cancers. Study as a whole: Ivuxolimab, an antibody acting as an agonist of OX40 (CD134), was used to treat patients. The group had a mean age of around 64 years, ranged from about 20 to 80, and was 82.7% male. Participants could have had prior anti-PD-1, anti-PD-L1 or anti-CTLA-4 therapy, and around 40% had some. Study-wide points: Relative to CD4+ cells, CD8+ T cells on average had more expanded clones.

In the case of this clone: The antigen remains undetermined.

Repertoires were generated with immunoSEQ multiplex PCR, while TCRdb's copy carries only in-frame clones and drops some. The data hold 130,000 or so clones, with less than 95% observed a single time. This CDR3 has 17 residues. Deletions cut 3 bases from V and 3 bases from J, with 18 bases between. Germline V lookup: CDR1 MNHEY, CDR2 SMNVEV (reference sequence). The genes are TRBV27 and TRBJ1-5; D is perhaps TRBD1 (6 bases). The TCR sequence derives from an adult with an advanced solid tumor such as melanoma, head and neck, liver or kidney cancer. Here the sequenced sample was CD4+ or CD8+ T cells sorted from blood, taken in a trial of the OX40 agonist ivuxolimab. CDR3 sequence: CASSFGGASPYNQPQHF. For the CDR3, the DNA is TGTGCCAGCAGTTTTGGGGGCGCATCCCCTTACAATCAGCCCCAGCATTTT.